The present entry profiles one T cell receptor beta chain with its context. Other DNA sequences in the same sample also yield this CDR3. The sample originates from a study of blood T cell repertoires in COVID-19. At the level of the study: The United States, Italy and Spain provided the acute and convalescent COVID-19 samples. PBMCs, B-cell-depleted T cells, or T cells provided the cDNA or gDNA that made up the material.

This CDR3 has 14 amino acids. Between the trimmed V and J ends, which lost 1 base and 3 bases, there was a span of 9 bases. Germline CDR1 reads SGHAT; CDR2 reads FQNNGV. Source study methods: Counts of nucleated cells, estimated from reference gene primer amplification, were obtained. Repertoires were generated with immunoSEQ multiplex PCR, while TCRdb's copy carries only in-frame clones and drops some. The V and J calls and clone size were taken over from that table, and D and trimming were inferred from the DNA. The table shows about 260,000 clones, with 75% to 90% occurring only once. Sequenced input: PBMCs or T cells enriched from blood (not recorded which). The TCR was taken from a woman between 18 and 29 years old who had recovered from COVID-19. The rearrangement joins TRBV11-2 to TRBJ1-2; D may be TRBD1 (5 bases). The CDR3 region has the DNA TGTGCCAGCAGCTTAGTTCAGGGCGACTATGGCTACACCTTC. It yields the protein CASSLVQGDYGYTF.